Listed below are T cell receptor beta chains from one sample, sequenced in a study of T cells after yellow fever vaccination. TCRdb passed the 5' RACE reads through MiXCR, listing each CDR3 protein once. The sample lists some 120,000 distinct CDR3 sequences, 13% to 15% occurring once. The material was CD8+ T cells sorted from PBMCs, obtained 5 days after the yellow fever booster vaccination. All receptors come from a young man who received the YFV17D yellow fever vaccine. Each CDR3 is given with its conserved first and last residue. Fields, in order: J gene, D gene, clone size, V gene, CDR3 protein, CDR3 DNA. D genes are given only for firm matches. A row's size may be missing; if present it is once, few, many or a size class.

TRBJ1-4,TRBD1,.,TRBV28,CASSMDRELEKLFF,TGTGCCAGCAGTATGGACAGGGAGTTAGAAAAACTGTTTTTT
TRBJ2-3,.,few,TRBV5-1,CASSRVGVSTDTQYF,TGCGCCAGCAGCAGGGTGGGGGTTAGCACAGATACGCAGTATTTT
TRBJ2-3,.,many,TRBV10-3,CAIRERTDTQYF,TGTGCCATCAGAGAGCGAACAGATACGCAGTATTTT
TRBJ1-2,TRBD1,few,TRBV27,CASSRDRGYYGYTF,TGTGCCAGCAGCCGGGACAGGGGGTACTATGGCTACACCTTC
TRBJ2-1,.,.,TRBV7-6,CASSLAPVVYNEQFF,TGTGCCAGCAGCTTGGCCCCGGTAGTCTACAATGAGCAGTTCTTC
TRBJ2-5,TRBD2,.,TRBV5-6,CASSLTSGGAEETQYF,TGTGCCAGCAGCCTGACTAGCGGGGGGGCCGAGGAGACCCAGTACTTC
TRBJ2-7,.,few,TRBV4-1,CASSQDPRYEQYF,TGCGCCAGCAGCCAAGATCCCAGATACGAGCAGTACTTC
TRBJ2-7,.,few,TRBV13,CASTGSTGSSYEQYF,TGTGCCAGCACGGGGTCCACAGGTAGCTCCTACGAGCAGTACTTC
TRBJ2-1,TRBD2,.,TRBV7-2,CASSLVGGVPNEQFF,TGTGCCAGCAGCTTAGTGGGGGGGGTCCCCAATGAGCAGTTCTTC
TRBJ1-5,.,few,TRBV20-1,CRANSRRQPQHF,TGCAGGGCAAACAGTCGGCGTCAGCCCCAGCATTTT
TRBJ1-4,TRBD1,few,TRBV5-1,CASSFAGTGDEKLFF,TGCGCCAGCAGCTTCGCCGGGACAGGGGATGAAAAACTGTTTTTT
TRBJ1-1,.,.,TRBV29-1,CSVGGTTWASPEAFF,TGCAGCGTTGGGGGCACGACGTGGGCCAGCCCTGAAGCTTTCTTT
TRBJ1-2,.,few,TRBV28,CASSQQRTVSTNYGYTF,TGTGCCAGCAGTCAACAGCGGACAGTTTCGACTAACTATGGCTACACCTTC
TRBJ1-6,TRBD1,few,TRBV4-3,CASSQDDRAHSPLHF,TGCGCCAGCAGCCAAGATGACAGGGCTCATTCACCCCTCCACTTT
TRBJ1-5,.,.,TRBV6-6,CASSPGGPQPQHF,TGTGCCAGCAGTCCGGGGGGCCCTCAGCCCCAGCATTTT
TRBJ2-1,.,few,TRBV12-5,CASGLGSSYNEQFF,TGTGCTAGTGGTTTAGGTAGCTCCTACAATGAGCAGTTCTTC
TRBJ1-2,.,.,TRBV21-1,CASNLFTGDSDIYGYTF,TGTGCCAGCAACCTCTTCACCGGAGACAGTGATATCTATGGCTACACCTTC
TRBJ2-7,TRBD2,.,TRBV9,CASSVSGGYEQYF,TGTGCCAGCAGCGTATCGGGGGGTTACGAGCAGTACTTC
TRBJ2-1,.,.,TRBV7-2,CASSLFPGDNEQFF,TGTGCCAGCAGCTTATTTCCAGGGGACAATGAGCAGTTCTTC
TRBJ2-1,.,.,TRBV28,CASSFAAYNEQFF,TGTGCCAGCAGTTTTGCGGCGTACAATGAGCAGTTCTTC
TRBJ2-5,TRBD2,few,TRBV5-1,CASRSGTSGEGETQYF,TGCGCCAGCAGGTCCGGGACTAGCGGGGAGGGGGAGACCCAGTACTTC
TRBJ2-7,.,.,TRBV13,CASSPRDTSYEQYF,TGTGCCAGCAGCCCCCGGGACACTTCCTACGAGCAGTACTTC
TRBJ2-1,.,few,TRBV4-1,CASSQVGEVRQFF,TGCGCCAGCAGCCAAGTAGGGGAGGTGCGGCAGTTCTTC
TRBJ2-5,TRBD1,few,TRBV5-4,CASSFDRDRDQETQYF,TGTGCCAGCAGCTTCGACCGGGACAGGGACCAAGAGACCCAGTACTTC
TRBJ2-1,.,.,TRBV12-3/TRBV12-4,CASSFGEYNEQFF,TGTGCCAGCAGTTTCGGGGAGTACAATGAGCAGTTCTTC
TRBJ2-2,.,.,TRBV7-9,CASSSGRRTGELFF,TGTGCCAGCAGTTCAGGGCGGCGCACCGGGGAGCTGTTTTTT
TRBJ1-1,.,.,TRBV4-3,CASSQPTGNTEAFF,TGCGCCAGCAGCCAGCCGACAGGGAACACTGAAGCTTTCTTT
TRBJ2-1,.,few,TRBV5-1,CASSPDSRSYNEQFF,TGCGCCAGCAGCCCGGACAGTCGGTCCTACAATGAGCAGTTCTTC
TRBJ2-1,.,few,TRBV20-1,CSAKRRSSYNEQFF,TGCAGTGCTAAAAGGAGGAGCTCCTACAATGAGCAGTTCTTC
TRBJ1-5,.,.,TRBV4-3,CASSQEDSGYSNQPQHF,TGCGCCAGCAGCCAAGAAGACAGCGGGTATAGCAATCAGCCCCAGCATTTT
TRBJ2-1,.,.,TRBV9,CASSRGGGVQDNEQFF,TGTGCCAGCAGCCGTGGGGGTGGGGTGCAGGACAATGAGCAGTTCTTC
TRBJ2-3,TRBD2,few,TRBV20-1,CSARDPAGGTDTQYF,TGCAGTGCTAGAGACCCAGCGGGGGGCACAGATACGCAGTATTTT
TRBJ1-2,TRBD1,few,TRBV29-1,CSVEVRTGDYGYTF,TGCAGCGTTGAAGTCCGGACAGGGGATTATGGCTACACCTTC
TRBJ1-6,.,.,TRBV24-1,CATETGSGNSPLHF,TGTGCCACTGAAACAGGGTCGGGTAATTCACCCCTCCACTTT
TRBJ1-1,.,.,TRBV19,CASSITGGIEAFF,TGTGCCAGTAGTATTACGGGAGGTATTGAAGCTTTCTTT
TRBJ2-4,TRBD1,few,TRBV6-5,CASSWDREAKNIQYF,TGTGCCAGCAGTTGGGACAGAGAAGCCAAAAACATTCAGTACTTC
TRBJ2-2,.,few,TRBV14,CASSYSWVEVTGELFF,TGTGCCAGCAGCTATTCCTGGGTGGAGGTCACCGGGGAGCTGTTTTTT
TRBJ1-2,TRBD1,.,TRBV7-9,CASSSPGQGADGYTF,TGTGCCAGCAGCTCACCGGGACAGGGGGCGGATGGCTACACCTTC
TRBJ2-5,TRBD2,.,TRBV20-1,CSASHSISGGWETQYF,TGCAGTGCTTCGCACTCTATTAGCGGGGGTTGGGAGACCCAGTACTTC
TRBJ1-1,.,.,TRBV7-2,CASSLRGTTEAFF,TGTGCCAGCAGCTTAAGGGGTACCACTGAAGCTTTCTTT
TRBJ1-1,.,few,TRBV4-1,CASSQGELGDTEAFF,TGCGCCAGCAGCCAAGGTGAATTAGGGGACACTGAAGCTTTCTTT